This is a list of T cell receptor beta chains from one sample in a study of long-term antiretroviral therapy in people with HIV. The method was immunoSEQ multiplex PCR; TCRdb's version includes in-frame clones alone and lacks a portion of them. The sample holds about 17,000 clones, approximately 89% seen once. The specimen was unsorted PBMCs, collected 0.6 years after starting antiretroviral therapy. These receptors came from a woman in her 40s with HIV. CDR3s include the opening cysteine and the closing phenylalanine or tryptophan. Fields, in order: D gene, V gene, clone size, J gene, CDR3 protein, CDR3 DNA. The D gene is left open where the match is weak. Rows may omit the clone size; those that give it use once, few, many or a size class.

D gene: -
V gene: TRBV6-6
clone size: -
J gene: TRBJ2-7
CDR3 protein: CASSYGAASYEQYF
CDR3 DNA: TGTGCCAGCAGTTACGGGGCAGCTTCCTACGAGCAGTACTTC

D gene: -
V gene: TRBV5-5
clone size: -
J gene: TRBJ1-1
CDR3 protein: CASSLQGQNTEAFF
CDR3 DNA: TGTGCCAGCAGCTTGCAGGGACAGAACACTGAAGCTTTCTTT

D gene: TRBD2
V gene: TRBV7-2
clone size: -
J gene: TRBJ2-5
CDR3 protein: CASSLQAWGGETQYF
CDR3 DNA: TGTGCCAGCAGCTTACAGGCCTGGGGGGGGGAGACCCAGTACTTC

D gene: -
V gene: TRBV5-1
clone size: -
J gene: TRBJ1-4
CDR3 protein: CASSPRGAPTNEKLFF
CDR3 DNA: TGCGCCAGCAGCCCCCGGGGGGCCCCAACTAATGAAAAACTGTTTTTT

D gene: TRBD1
V gene: TRBV27
clone size: -
J gene: TRBJ1-2
CDR3 protein: CASSTRTGGFGYTF
CDR3 DNA: TGTGCCAGCAGTACCAGGACAGGGGGCTTTGGCTACACCTTC

D gene: TRBD2
V gene: TRBV4-1
clone size: once
J gene: TRBJ2-5
CDR3 protein: CASSAGGRTSGGPETQYF
CDR3 DNA: TGCGCCAGCAGCGCAGGGGGTAGGACTAGCGGGGGGCCGGAGACCCAGTACTTC

D gene: TRBD1
V gene: TRBV10-3
clone size: -
J gene: TRBJ2-7
CDR3 protein: CAISGQGPYEQYF
CDR3 DNA: TGTGCCATCAGTGGACAGGGTCCGTACGAGCAGTACTTC

D gene: TRBD1
V gene: TRBV4-2
clone size: -
J gene: TRBJ1-3
CDR3 protein: CASSQIGQSGGGNTIYF
CDR3 DNA: TGTGCCAGCAGCCAGATTGGTCAATCAGGGGGAGGAAACACCATATATTTT

D gene: -
V gene: TRBV7-6
clone size: -
J gene: TRBJ1-6
CDR3 protein: CASSLDPGWNSPLHF
CDR3 DNA: TGTGCCAGCAGCTTAGATCCAGGTTGGAATTCACCCCTCCACTTT

D gene: -
V gene: TRBV7-9
clone size: few
J gene: TRBJ2-7
CDR3 protein: CASSGDFYEQYF
CDR3 DNA: TGTGCCAGCAGCGGGGACTTCTACGAGCAGTACTTC

D gene: -
V gene: TRBV7-9
clone size: -
J gene: TRBJ1-5
CDR3 protein: CASSLQGHSNQPQHF
CDR3 DNA: TGTGCCAGCAGCTTACAAGGGCATAGCAATCAGCCCCAGCATTTT

D gene: -
V gene: TRBV12-5
clone size: -
J gene: TRBJ2-2
CDR3 protein: CASGLVPATGRIVSGELFF
CDR3 DNA: TGTGCTAGTGGTTTGGTACCGGCGACAGGTCGAATAGTGTCCGGGGAGCTGTTTTTT

D gene: -
V gene: TRBV5-5
clone size: -
J gene: TRBJ2-5
CDR3 protein: CASSPEVGGETQYF
CDR3 DNA: TGTGCCAGCAGCCCGGAGGTGGGAGGAGAGACCCAGTACTTC

D gene: TRBD2
V gene: TRBV7-8
clone size: -
J gene: TRBJ2-5
CDR3 protein: CASSLARRTSGAGETQYF
CDR3 DNA: TGTGCCAGCAGCTTAGCGCGGAGGACTAGCGGGGCGGGAGAGACCCAGTACTTC

D gene: -
V gene: TRBV5-8
clone size: -
J gene: TRBJ1-5
CDR3 protein: CASSAAGTKNQPQHF
CDR3 DNA: TGTGCCAGCAGCGCTGCTGGGACGAAAAATCAGCCCCAGCATTTT

D gene: -
V gene: TRBV12-2
clone size: -
J gene: TRBJ1-5
CDR3 protein: CASRLYRRQGLNQPQHF
CDR3 DNA: TGTGCAAGTCGCTTATATCGTCGACAGGGACTAAATCAGCCCCAGCATTTT

D gene: -
V gene: TRBV14
clone size: -
J gene: TRBJ2-5
CDR3 protein: CASSEGTKGETQYF
CDR3 DNA: TGTGCCAGCAGTGAAGGGACCAAAGGAGAGACCCAGTACTTC

D gene: TRBD1
V gene: TRBV29-1
clone size: -
J gene: TRBJ2-5
CDR3 protein: CSVDRGQGRGETQYF
CDR3 DNA: TGCAGCGTTGACCGCGGACAGGGGAGGGGGGAGACCCAGTACTTC

D gene: -
V gene: TRBV28
clone size: -
J gene: TRBJ1-6
CDR3 protein: CASSLGGTRLGRNSPLHF
CDR3 DNA: TGTGCCAGCAGTTTGGGTGGAACAAGGCTGGGACGTAATTCACCCCTCCACTTT

D gene: TRBD2
V gene: TRBV9
clone size: -
J gene: TRBJ2-3
CDR3 protein: CASSGRLAGDVTDTQYF
CDR3 DNA: TGTGCCAGCAGCGGAAGACTAGCGGGGGACGTCACAGATACGCAGTATTTT

D gene: -
V gene: TRBV7-6
clone size: once
J gene: TRBJ2-7
CDR3 protein: CASTLGNPQGEQYF
CDR3 DNA: TGTGCCAGCACCCTCGGCAACCCCCAGGGCGAGCAGTACTTC

D gene: TRBD1
V gene: TRBV5-7
clone size: once
J gene: TRBJ1-2
CDR3 protein: CASSFQGVYGYTF
CDR3 DNA: TGTGCCAGCAGCTTTCAGGGGGTCTATGGCTACACCTTC

D gene: -
V gene: TRBV5-1
clone size: -
J gene: TRBJ1-1
CDR3 protein: CASSSPGSNTEAFF
CDR3 DNA: TGCGCCAGCAGCTCACCCGGATCGAACACTGAAGCTTTCTTT

D gene: TRBD1
V gene: TRBV13
clone size: -
J gene: TRBJ1-5
CDR3 protein: CASRTQEGRQGVCQPQHF
CDR3 DNA: TGTGCCAGCAGAACACAGGAGGGGCGACAGGGGGTTTGTCAGCCCCAGCATTTT

D gene: -
V gene: TRBV4-3
clone size: once
J gene: TRBJ2-5
CDR3 protein: CASSQGGGPSETQYF
CDR3 DNA: TGCGCCAGCAGCCAAGGGGGGGGGCCGTCAGAGACCCAGTACTTC

D gene: -
V gene: TRBV19
clone size: -
J gene: TRBJ1-1
CDR3 protein: CASSIDGHNTEAFF
CDR3 DNA: TGTGCCAGTAGTATAGATGGACACAACACTGAAGCTTTCTTT

D gene: -
V gene: TRBV12-2
clone size: -
J gene: TRBJ1-5
CDR3 protein: CASRSDRVRCVVFGGQPQHF
CDR3 DNA: TGTGCAAGTCGCTCCGATAGGGTCAGGTGCGTTGTTTTTGGAGGTCAGCCCCAGCATTTT

D gene: -
V gene: TRBV29-1
clone size: -
J gene: TRBJ1-1
CDR3 protein: CSVEGWVNTEAFF
CDR3 DNA: TGCAGCGTAGAGGGGTGGGTGAACACTGAAGCTTTCTTT

D gene: -
V gene: TRBV27
clone size: -
J gene: TRBJ1-2
CDR3 protein: CASAQVPNYGYTF
CDR3 DNA: TGTGCCAGCGCTCAGGTTCCAAACTATGGCTACACCTTC

D gene: -
V gene: TRBV6-6
clone size: -
J gene: TRBJ1-4
CDR3 protein: CASSSRATNEKLFF
CDR3 DNA: TGTGCCAGCAGCTCCCGGGCCACTAATGAAAAACTGTTTTTT

D gene: TRBD1
V gene: TRBV2
clone size: -
J gene: TRBJ1-4
CDR3 protein: CASTPLQGVEKLFF
CDR3 DNA: TGTGCCAGCACCCCATTACAGGGGGTTGAAAAACTGTTTTTT

D gene: -
V gene: TRBV7-6
clone size: -
J gene: TRBJ1-3
CDR3 protein: CASRGGGPSSGNTIYF
CDR3 DNA: TGTGCCAGCAGAGGGGGGGGGCCGAGCTCTGGAAACACCATATATTTT

D gene: TRBD1
V gene: TRBV7-6
clone size: -
J gene: TRBJ1-1
CDR3 protein: CASSPRGTVTEAFF
CDR3 DNA: TGTGCCAGCAGCCCCCGGGGGACAGTAACTGAAGCTTTCTTT

D gene: -
V gene: TRBV2
clone size: -
J gene: TRBJ1-2
CDR3 protein: CASSDGRHPYGYTF
CDR3 DNA: TGTGCCAGCAGTGATGGCAGACACCCCTATGGCTACACCTTC

D gene: TRBD1
V gene: TRBV4-1
clone size: -
J gene: TRBJ2-7
CDR3 protein: CASSSLTRDRGREQYF
CDR3 DNA: TGCGCCAGCAGCTCTTTAACCCGGGACAGGGGGCGTGAGCAGTACTTC

D gene: -
V gene: TRBV5-1
clone size: -
J gene: TRBJ1-1
CDR3 protein: CASSLEAAPLNTEAFF
CDR3 DNA: TGCGCCAGCAGCTTGGAGGCAGCGCCCTTAAACACTGAAGCTTTCTTT

D gene: -
V gene: TRBV19
clone size: -
J gene: TRBJ1-1
CDR3 protein: CASSGLQGTEAFF
CDR3 DNA: TGTGCCAGTAGTGGTTTACAGGGAACTGAAGCTTTCTTT

D gene: -
V gene: TRBV15
clone size: -
J gene: TRBJ2-7
CDR3 protein: CATSRDYGTAGYEQYF
CDR3 DNA: TGTGCCACCAGCAGAGATTACGGGACAGCGGGCTACGAGCAGTACTTC

D gene: -
V gene: TRBV27
clone size: -
J gene: TRBJ2-3
CDR3 protein: CASGYRSSTDTQYF
CDR3 DNA: TGTGCCAGCGGATACAGGAGTAGCACAGATACGCAGTATTTT

D gene: -
V gene: TRBV29-1
clone size: -
J gene: TRBJ2-5
CDR3 protein: CSVTTGTLGETQYF
CDR3 DNA: TGCAGCGTTACCACCGGGACCCTAGGAGAGACCCAGTACTTC

D gene: TRBD2
V gene: TRBV7-2
clone size: few
J gene: TRBJ2-3
CDR3 protein: CASSQRGGTDTQYF
CDR3 DNA: TGTGCCAGCAGCCAGCGGGGGGGCACAGATACGCAGTATTTT

D gene: -
V gene: TRBV19
clone size: -
J gene: TRBJ1-5
CDR3 protein: CASSTTGKGSQPQHF
CDR3 DNA: TGTGCCAGTAGTACCACAGGGAAGGGGAGTCAGCCCCAGCATTTT

D gene: TRBD1
V gene: TRBV7-2
clone size: -
J gene: TRBJ2-7
CDR3 protein: CASSLGGQGGYEQYF
CDR3 DNA: TGTGCCAGCAGCTTAGGTGGACAGGGGGGCTACGAGCAGTACTTC

D gene: TRBD1
V gene: TRBV6-1
clone size: once
J gene: TRBJ1-3
CDR3 protein: CASSELGQGSGNTIYF
CDR3 DNA: TGTGCCAGCAGTGAATTGGGACAGGGCTCTGGAAACACCATATATTTT

D gene: -
V gene: TRBV6-5
clone size: -
J gene: TRBJ2-7
CDR3 protein: CASSYLGGKSSYEQYF
CDR3 DNA: TGTGCCAGCAGTTACTTGGGGGGTAAAAGCTCCTACGAGCAGTACTTC

D gene: -
V gene: TRBV5-6
clone size: -
J gene: TRBJ1-1
CDR3 protein: CASSLHRAATEAFF
CDR3 DNA: TGTGCCAGCAGCTTGCACAGGGCGGCCACTGAAGCTTTCTTT

D gene: -
V gene: TRBV10-2
clone size: -
J gene: TRBJ1-3
CDR3 protein: CASSDRGSSGNTIYF
CDR3 DNA: TGCGCCAGCAGTGACAGGGGCTCCTCTGGAAACACCATATATTTT

D gene: -
V gene: TRBV5-4
clone size: -
J gene: TRBJ1-4
CDR3 protein: CASSPSPLTTNEKLFF
CDR3 DNA: TGTGCCAGCAGCCCAAGCCCCCTTACAACTAATGAAAAACTGTTTTTT

D gene: -
V gene: TRBV4-3
clone size: -
J gene: TRBJ2-6
CDR3 protein: CASSQVLGPSPANVLTF
CDR3 DNA: TGCGCCAGCAGCCAAGTCCTGGGACCCTCGCCGGCCAACGTCCTGACTTTC

D gene: -
V gene: TRBV6-1
clone size: -
J gene: TRBJ1-2
CDR3 protein: CASSTREGLAGYTF
CDR3 DNA: TGTGCCAGCAGTACCCGGGAGGGCTTGGCTGGCTACACCTTC

D gene: -
V gene: TRBV5-4
clone size: -
J gene: TRBJ2-7
CDR3 protein: CASSGGGTVSYEQYF
CDR3 DNA: TGTGCCAGCAGCGGGGGGGGGACAGTCTCCTACGAGCAGTACTTC